The 7 T cell receptor beta chains reported below all come from one sample, sequenced in a study of blood T cell repertoires in COVID-19. Generated by immunoSEQ multiplex PCR, the TCRdb table keeps only in-frame clones and is missing some. The data contain hundreds of thousands of clones, roughly 88% of them singletons. Sequencing input: peripheral blood. These TCRs come from a woman aged 25 to 45 with COVID-19, enrolled during active disease.

CDR3 DNA: TGTGCCAGCAGCTACCCCGGGACAGGGCACTTCTTC. It translates to CASSYPGTGHFF. The V and J genes are TRBV7-2 and TRBJ2-1, with 9 bases aligning to TRBD1. Germline loops: CDR1 SGHTA, CDR2 FQGNSA. The CDR3 is 12 residues long. J was trimmed by 16 bases and V by 4 bases; bases with no gene match: 8.

This rearrangement joins TRBV5-1 to TRBJ1-1, with D perhaps TRBD1 (5 bases). The CDR3 runs 17 residues. CDR1 SGHRS and CDR2 YFSETQ come from the germline V gene. The ends were cut back, 0 bases at V and 1 base at J, with 16 bases in the middle. CDR3 nucleotide sequence: TGCGCCAGCAGCTTGGAGGCGGGACCCACGGGGAACACTGAAGCTTTCTTT. Amino acids: CASSLEAGPTGNTEAFF. The variable domain in full, with the rest retrieved from reference TRBV5-1 and TRBJ1-1, is KAGVTQTPRYLIKTRGQQVTLSCSPISGHRSVSWYQQTPGQGLQFLFEYFSETQRNKGNFPGRFSGRQFSNSRSEMNVSTLELGDSALYLCASSLEAGPTGNTEAFFGQGTRLTVV.

The V gene is TRBV18, the J gene TRBJ2-7; D might be TRBD1 (6 bases). The germline V gene encodes CDR1 KGHSH and CDR2 LQKENI. The CDR3 is 13 amino acids. Trimming stripped 5 bases from V and 3 bases from J, with 11 bases between. This CDR3 reads CASSGGPLYEQYF. Here the CDR3 DNA reads TGTGCCAGCTCAGGGGGCCCACTCTACGAGCAGTACTTC.

This chain joins TRBV2 and TRBJ2-7; maybe TRBD2 (6 bases). This CDR3 is built from 13 residues. From germline, CDR1 is SNHLY and CDR2 FYNNEI. V lost 10 bases to trimming and J lost 6 bases, with 19 bases between them. The CDR3 region is CANSRGNLGEQYF. The CDR3 DNA sequence: TGTGCCAACTCCCGCGGGAATTTAGGCGAGCAGTACTTC.

The rearrangement uses TRBV19 and TRBJ2-6; D is unclear. Trimming stripped 5 bases from V and 0 bases from J, with 5 bases between. The CDR3 loop spans 14 amino acids. Germline V CDR1 and CDR2: LNHDA, SQIVND (reference sequence). The CDR3 nucleotides are TGTGCCAGTAGTGCGTACTCTGGGGCCAACGTCCTGACTTTC. As protein: CASSAYSGANVLTF.

V usage is TRBV10-3 and J usage is TRBJ2-2, with TRBD2 identical over 13 bases. Germline V gene lookup returns CDR1 ENHRY and CDR2 SYGVKD. The J segment lost 9 bases and the V segment lost 0 bases, leaving 7 bases of the junction unmatched. This CDR3 is 17 amino acids long. The CDR3 region is CAISESGTSGAQRELFF. CDR3 in DNA: TGTGCCATCAGTGAGTCGGGGACTAGCGGGGCCCAAAGGGAGCTGTTTTTT.

The chain has TRBV6-6 and TRBJ2-1, with 7 bases fitting TRBD1. CDR1 is MNHNY and CDR2 is SVGAGI in the germline V gene (reference sequence). The trim removed 6 bases at V and 0 bases at J, leaving 5 bases unmatched. The CDR3 is 15 residues long. The CDR3 loop is CASRRDSSSYNEQFF. The CDR3 coding sequence is TGTGCCAGCAGGAGGGACAGCAGCTCCTACAATGAGCAGTTCTTC.